These 11 T cell receptor beta chains share one sample of origin, sequenced in a study of T cells in women clearing cervical HPV infection. Repertoires were generated with immunoSEQ multiplex PCR, while TCRdb's copy carries only in-frame clones and drops some. Its table lists 15,000 or so clones. The source material was blood buffy coat. The receptors were gathered from a woman aged 18 to 75 with a cervical HPV16 infection that either progressed to CIN3+ or cleared (not recorded which).

A note on this clone: Read data end 3 residues before the CDR3 end; the end is taken from the germline J gene. The V call is TRBV6-2 or TRBV6-3, the J call TRBJ1-2; D possibly corresponds to TRBD1 (5 bases). This CDR3 spans 13 amino acids. Germline V CDR1 and CDR2: MNHEY, SVGEGT. The V end lost 7 bases, the J end lost 6 bases, and 15 bases lay between the germline ends. CDR3 DNA (partial): TGTGCCAGCACCCTTGACAGAGACCATGGC. This gives the protein CASTLDRDHG. The whole CDR3 reads CASTLDRDHGYTF.

In regard to this clone: Read data end 3 residues before the CDR3 end; the end is taken from the germline J gene. This chain joins TRBV19 and TRBJ1-2; TRBD1 matches at 9 bases. The CDR3 is 13 amino acids. From germline, CDR1 is LNHDA and CDR2 SQIVND (reference sequence). This CDR3 reads CATRPGQGRGYTF. The sequenced part of the CDR3 DNA is TGTGCCACCCGGCCGGGACAGGGTCGAGGC.

Note on this clone: Read sequence stops 3 residues before the CDR3 end, and the germline J gene provides the missing end. The rearrangement joins TRBV20-1 to TRBJ1-4, with D possibly being TRBD1 (6 bases). Germline values: CDR1 DFQATT, CDR2 SNEGSKA (reference sequence). The CDR3 runs to 13 residues. V dropped 0 bases and J dropped 9 bases, with 11 bases sitting between them. The CDR3: CSARDQGSKKLFF. The part of the CDR3 DNA that was read is TGCAGTGCTAGAGATCAGGGGTCCAAAAAA.

Note on this clone: The DNA ends 3 residues before the CDR3 does, and the rest of the CDR3 is filled in from the germline J gene. The V call is TRBV5-8, the J call TRBJ2-5, with unresolved D. This CDR3 has 13 amino acids. V was trimmed by 1 base and J by 7 bases, leaving 11 bases between them. Germline V lookup: CDR1 SGHTS, CDR2 YDEGEE. The CDR3 sequence: CASSLNKIGTQYF. The covered CDR3 bases are TGTGCCAGCAGCTTGAACAAAATTGGGACC.

Points on this clone: With the read ending 3 residues before the CDR3 end, the germline J gene is used to fill in that end. V is TRBV2 and J is TRBJ1-1; a weak D match, TRBD1 (6 bases). This CDR3 has 15 residues. V lost 3 bases and J lost 2, with 13 bases in between. Germline V CDR1 and CDR2: SNHLY, FYNNEI. The sequenced CDR3 bases are TGTGCCAGCAGTGATGCAGGGGTAGGAAACACTGAA. This gives the protein CASSDAGVGNTE. The whole CDR3 sequence is CASSDAGVGNTEAFF.

About this clone itself: The read finishes 3 residues shy of the CDR3 end, and the germline J gene is used to complete it. The genes are TRBV3-1 (or the pseudogene TRBV3-2) and TRBJ1-2; the match to TRBD1 covers 7 bases. With V trimmed by 5 bases and J by 2 bases, 2 bases remained unmatched. From germline, CDR1 is LGHDT and CDR2 YNNKEL (reference sequence). The CDR3 spans 13 residues. CDR3: CASSEQGNYGYTF. Incomplete CDR3 DNA: TGTGCCAGCAGCGAACAGGGGAACTATGGC.

As concerns this clone: The CDR3 goes on 3 residues after the read ends, and that part is filled in from the germline J gene. The J gene is TRBJ2-1, the V gene TRBV19; D is possibly TRBD1 (6 bases). Germline CDR1 is LNHDA and CDR2 is SQIVND (reference sequence). V was shortened by 6 bases and J by 0 bases, with 15 bases between the two germline ends. This CDR3 is 16 amino acids long. The sequenced part of the CDR3 DNA is TGTGCCAGTAGCATTGGACAGTTTTCCTCCTACAATGAG. This gives the protein CASSIGQFSSYNE. Given in full, the CDR3 is CASSIGQFSSYNEQFF.

Details on this clone: The CDR3 end is not reached by the read, which stops 3 residues before it; the germline J gene fills it in. This chain connects TRBV20-1 to TRBJ2-7, with 10 bases that match TRBD1. CDR1 and CDR2 (germline): DFQATT, SNEGSKA (reference sequence). The CDR3 spans 16 residues. V was clipped by 1 base and J by 2 bases; unmatched bases: 8. The CDR3 sequence is CSARGGTGADTYEQYF. CDR3 bases read: TGCAGTGCTAGAGGGGGGACAGGGGCGGATACCTACGAG.

Regarding this clone: The read terminates 3 residues before the CDR3 end, so the remaining end is supplied by the germline J gene. The rearrangement links TRBV18 to TRBJ2-1; possible D gene TRBD1, 5 bases. V was trimmed by 6 bases and J by 3 bases, leaving 21 bases between them. The CDR3 contains 17 residues. Germline V CDR1 and CDR2: KGHSH, LQKENI. The CDR3 region is CASSPSQSGSFYNEQFF. The sequenced CDR3 bases are TGTGCCAGCTCCCCAAGTCAGTCAGGGTCCTTCTACAATGAG.

In regard to this clone: Coverage ceases 3 residues before the CDR3 finishes, and the germline J gene fills in the end. The genes are TRBV20-1 and TRBJ1-1; 7 nucleotides line up with TRBD1. J lost 7 bases, V lost 1 base, and 3 bases had no gene match. The germline gives CDR1 DFQATT, CDR2 SNEGSKA (reference sequence). CDR3 length: 12 residues. Partial CDR3 DNA: TGCAGTGCTAGAGGCAGGGGGATTGAA. Protein sequence: CSARGRGIE. The whole CDR3 reads CSARGRGIEAFF.

Comment on this clone: With the read ending 3 residues before the CDR3 end, the germline J gene is used to fill in that end. The V call is TRBV5-1, the J call TRBJ2-1, with TRBD1 matching over 9 bases. Unmatched junction bases numbered 5, after V lost 0 bases and J lost 4 bases. Germline V lookup: CDR1 SGHRS, CDR2 YFSETQ. This CDR3 contains 16 residues. The CDR3 reads CASSLGNGQGYNEQFF. The part of the CDR3 DNA that was read is TGCGCCAGCAGCTTGGGTAACGGACAGGGGTACAATGAG.